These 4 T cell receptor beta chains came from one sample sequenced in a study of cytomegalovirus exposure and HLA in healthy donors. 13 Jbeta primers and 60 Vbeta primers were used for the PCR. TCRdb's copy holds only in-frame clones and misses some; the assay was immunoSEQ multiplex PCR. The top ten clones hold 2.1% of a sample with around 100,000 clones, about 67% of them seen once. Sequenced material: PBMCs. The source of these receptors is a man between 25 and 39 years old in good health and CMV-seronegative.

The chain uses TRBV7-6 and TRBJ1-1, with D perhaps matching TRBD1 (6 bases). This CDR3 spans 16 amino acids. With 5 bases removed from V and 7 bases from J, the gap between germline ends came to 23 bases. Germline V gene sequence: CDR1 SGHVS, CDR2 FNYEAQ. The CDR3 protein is CASSLSTQGPAHEAFF. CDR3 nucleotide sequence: TGTGCCAGCAGCCTCTCAACCCAGGGGCCAGCACATGAAGCTTTCTTT. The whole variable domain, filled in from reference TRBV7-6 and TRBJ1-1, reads GAGVSQSPRYKVTKRGQDVALRCDPISGHVSLYWYRQALGQGPEFLTYFNYEAQQDKSGLPNDRFSAERPEGSISTLTIQRTEQRDSAMYRCASSLSTQGPAHEAFFGQGTRLTVV.

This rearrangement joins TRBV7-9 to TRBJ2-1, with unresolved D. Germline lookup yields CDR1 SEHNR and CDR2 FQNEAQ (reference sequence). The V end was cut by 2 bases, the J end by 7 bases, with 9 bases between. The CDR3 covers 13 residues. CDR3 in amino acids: CASSLNPGNEQFF. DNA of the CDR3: TGTGCCAGCAGCTTAAATCCGGGTAATGAGCAGTTCTTC.

The CDR3 is CAWSVDSTYEQYF. The CDR3, as DNA: TGTGCCTGGAGTGTGGACAGTACCTACGAGCAGTACTTC. The chain employs TRBV30 and TRBJ2-7; possible D gene TRBD1, 6 bases. Germline lookup yields CDR1 GTSNPN and CDR2 SVGIG (reference sequence). With 0 bases removed from V and 2 bases from J, the gap between germline ends came to 8 bases. The CDR3 is made up of 13 amino acids.

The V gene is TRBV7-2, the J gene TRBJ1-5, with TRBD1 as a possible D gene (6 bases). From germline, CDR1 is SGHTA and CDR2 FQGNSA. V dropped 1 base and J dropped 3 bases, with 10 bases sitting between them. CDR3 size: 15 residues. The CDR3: CASSLVQGINQPQHF. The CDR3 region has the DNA TGTGCCAGCAGCTTAGTACAGGGTATCAATCAGCCCCAGCATTTT.